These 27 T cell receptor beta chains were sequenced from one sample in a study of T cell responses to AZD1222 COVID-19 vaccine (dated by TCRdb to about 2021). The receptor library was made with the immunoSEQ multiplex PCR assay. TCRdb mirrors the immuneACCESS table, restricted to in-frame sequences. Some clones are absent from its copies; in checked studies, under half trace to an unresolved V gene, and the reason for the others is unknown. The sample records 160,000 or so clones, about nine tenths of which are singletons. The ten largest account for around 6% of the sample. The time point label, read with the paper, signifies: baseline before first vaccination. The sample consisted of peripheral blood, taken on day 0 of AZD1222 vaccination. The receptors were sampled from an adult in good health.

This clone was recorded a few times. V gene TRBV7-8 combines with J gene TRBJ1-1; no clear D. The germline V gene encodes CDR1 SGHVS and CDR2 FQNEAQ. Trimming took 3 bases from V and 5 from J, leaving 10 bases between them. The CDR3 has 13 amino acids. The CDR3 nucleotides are TGTGCCAGCAGCTTTTACGAAGGGACTGAAGCTTTCTTT. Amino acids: CASSFYEGTEAFF.

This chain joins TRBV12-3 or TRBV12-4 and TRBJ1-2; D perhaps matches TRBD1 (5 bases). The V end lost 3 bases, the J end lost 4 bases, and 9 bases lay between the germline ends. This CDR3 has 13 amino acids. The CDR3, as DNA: TGTGCCAGCAGTTTGGGGGAGTTCTATGGCTACACCTTC. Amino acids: CASSLGEFYGYTF.

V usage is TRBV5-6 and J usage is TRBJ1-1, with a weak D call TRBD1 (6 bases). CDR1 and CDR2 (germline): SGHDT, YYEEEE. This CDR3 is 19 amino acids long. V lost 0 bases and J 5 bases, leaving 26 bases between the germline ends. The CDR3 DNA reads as TGTGCCAGCAGCTTGGTTGGGAGCCGAGCGGGGGCCCGGAGGACTGAAGCTTTCTTT. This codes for CASSLVGSRAGARRTEAFF.

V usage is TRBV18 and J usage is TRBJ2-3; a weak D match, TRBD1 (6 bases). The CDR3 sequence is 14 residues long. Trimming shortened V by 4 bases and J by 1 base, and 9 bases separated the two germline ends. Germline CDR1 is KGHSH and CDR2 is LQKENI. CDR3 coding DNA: TGTGCCAGCTCACTGGGGGCAGGCACAGATACGCAGTATTTT. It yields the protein CASSLGAGTDTQYF.

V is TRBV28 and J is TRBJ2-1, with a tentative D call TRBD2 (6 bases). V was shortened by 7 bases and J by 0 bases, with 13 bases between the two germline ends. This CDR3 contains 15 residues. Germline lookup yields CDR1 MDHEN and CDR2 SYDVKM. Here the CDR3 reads CASTPRGPSYNEQFF. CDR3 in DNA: TGTGCCAGCACCCCGCGGGGCCCCTCCTACAATGAGCAGTTCTTC.

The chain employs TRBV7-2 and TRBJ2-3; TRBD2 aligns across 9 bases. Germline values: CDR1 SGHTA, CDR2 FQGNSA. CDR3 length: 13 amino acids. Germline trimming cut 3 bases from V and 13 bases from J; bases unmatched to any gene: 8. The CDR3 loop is CASSFPAAGGKYF. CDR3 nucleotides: TGTGCCAGCAGCTTCCCCGCGGCGGGGGGGAAGTATTTT.

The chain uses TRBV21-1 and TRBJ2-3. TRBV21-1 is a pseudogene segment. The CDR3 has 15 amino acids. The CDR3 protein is CASSKEGDLGDTQYF. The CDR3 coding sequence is TGTGCCAGCAGCAAAGAGGGTGACCTGGGGGATACGCAGTATTTT.

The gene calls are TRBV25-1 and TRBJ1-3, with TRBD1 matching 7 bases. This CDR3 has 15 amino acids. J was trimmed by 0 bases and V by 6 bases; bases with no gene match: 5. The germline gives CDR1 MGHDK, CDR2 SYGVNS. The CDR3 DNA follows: TGTGCCAGCAGAGAGGCAGGGGGCTCTGGAAACACCATATATTTT. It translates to CASREAGGSGNTIYF. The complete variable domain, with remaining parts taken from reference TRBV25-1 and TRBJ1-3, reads EADIYQTPRYLVIGTGKKITLECSQTMGHDKMYWYQQDPGMELHLIHYSYGVNSTEKGDLSSESTVSRIRTEHFPLTLESARPSHTSQYLCASREAGGSGNTIYFGEGSWLTVV.

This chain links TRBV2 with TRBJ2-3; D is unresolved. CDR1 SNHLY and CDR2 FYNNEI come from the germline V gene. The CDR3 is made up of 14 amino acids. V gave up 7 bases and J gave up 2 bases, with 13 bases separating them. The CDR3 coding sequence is TGTGCCAGCAAGAAGGAGTTTCCCACAGATACGCAGTATTTT. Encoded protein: CASKKEFPTDTQYF.

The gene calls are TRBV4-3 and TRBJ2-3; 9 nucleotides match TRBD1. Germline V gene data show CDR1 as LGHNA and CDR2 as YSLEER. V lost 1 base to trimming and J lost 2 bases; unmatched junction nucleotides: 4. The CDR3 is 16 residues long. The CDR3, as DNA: TGCGCCAGCAGCCAAGGCACAGGGGGCCCCACAGATACGCAGTATTTT. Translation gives CASSQGTGGPTDTQYF.

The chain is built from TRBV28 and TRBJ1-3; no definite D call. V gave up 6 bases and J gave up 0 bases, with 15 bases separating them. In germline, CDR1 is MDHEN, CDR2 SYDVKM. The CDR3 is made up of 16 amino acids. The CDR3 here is CASSQGWAYSGNTIYF. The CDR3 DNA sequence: TGTGCCAGCAGCCAAGGGTGGGCCTACTCTGGAAACACCATATATTTT.

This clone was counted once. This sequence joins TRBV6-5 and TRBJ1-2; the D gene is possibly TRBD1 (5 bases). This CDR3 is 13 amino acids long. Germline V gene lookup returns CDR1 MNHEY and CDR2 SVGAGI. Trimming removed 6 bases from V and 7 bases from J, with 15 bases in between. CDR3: CASRPGRGSGYTF. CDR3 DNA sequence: TGTGCCAGCAGACCGGGACGGGGATCTGGCTACACCTTC.

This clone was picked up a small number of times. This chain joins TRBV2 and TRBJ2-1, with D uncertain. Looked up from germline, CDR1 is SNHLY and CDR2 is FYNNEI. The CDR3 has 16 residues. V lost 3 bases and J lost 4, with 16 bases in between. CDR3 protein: CASSESRVGLYNEQFF. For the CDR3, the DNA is TGTGCCAGCAGTGAGTCTCGGGTTGGGCTTTACAATGAGCAGTTCTTC.

CDR3 in amino acids: CAWRDRGKGSNQPQHF. Here the CDR3 DNA reads TGTGCCTGGAGGGACAGGGGGAAGGGGAGCAATCAGCCCCAGCATTTT. The rearrangement uses TRBV30 and TRBJ1-5, with TRBD1 matching 10 bases. The CDR3 totals 16 residues. CDR1 and CDR2 (germline): GTSNPN, SVGIG (reference sequence). Losses at the gene ends were 3 bases for V and 1 base for J; bases not matched to a gene: 6.

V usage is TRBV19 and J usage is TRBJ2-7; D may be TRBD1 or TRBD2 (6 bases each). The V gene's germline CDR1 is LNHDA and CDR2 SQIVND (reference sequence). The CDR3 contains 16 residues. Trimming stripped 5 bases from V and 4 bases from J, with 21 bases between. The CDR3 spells CASSDEGGPAGYEQYF. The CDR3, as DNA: TGTGCCAGTAGTGATGAGGGGGGCCCCGCGGGGTACGAGCAGTACTTC.

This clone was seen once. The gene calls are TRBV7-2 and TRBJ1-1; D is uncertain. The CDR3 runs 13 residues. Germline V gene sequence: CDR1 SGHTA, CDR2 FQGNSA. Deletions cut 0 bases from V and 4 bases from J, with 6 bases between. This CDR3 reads CASSLAWGTEAFF. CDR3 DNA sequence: TGTGCCAGCAGCTTAGCGTGGGGCACTGAAGCTTTCTTT.

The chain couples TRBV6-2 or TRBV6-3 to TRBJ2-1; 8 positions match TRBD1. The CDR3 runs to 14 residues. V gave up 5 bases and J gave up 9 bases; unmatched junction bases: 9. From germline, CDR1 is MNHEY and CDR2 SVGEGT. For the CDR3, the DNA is TGTGCCAGCAGTGAGACAGGGGAGAAGGGTGAGCAGTTCTTC. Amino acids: CASSETGEKGEQFF.

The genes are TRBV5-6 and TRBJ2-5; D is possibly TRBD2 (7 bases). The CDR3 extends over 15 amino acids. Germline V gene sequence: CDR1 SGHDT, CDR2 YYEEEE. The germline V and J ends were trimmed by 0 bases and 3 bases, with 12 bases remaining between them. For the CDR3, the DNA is TGTGCCAGCAGCTTGGCGGCGGGGGCAAAAGAGACCCAGTACTTC. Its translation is CASSLAAGAKETQYF.

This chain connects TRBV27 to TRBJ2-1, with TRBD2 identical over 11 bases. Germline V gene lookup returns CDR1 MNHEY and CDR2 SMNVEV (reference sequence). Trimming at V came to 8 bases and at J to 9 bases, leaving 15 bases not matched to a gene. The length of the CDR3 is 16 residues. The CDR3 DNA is TGTGCCAGCCGGCGTTCTCCTAGCGGGGGGCCGGGTGAGCAGTTCTTC. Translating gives CASRRSPSGGPGEQFF.

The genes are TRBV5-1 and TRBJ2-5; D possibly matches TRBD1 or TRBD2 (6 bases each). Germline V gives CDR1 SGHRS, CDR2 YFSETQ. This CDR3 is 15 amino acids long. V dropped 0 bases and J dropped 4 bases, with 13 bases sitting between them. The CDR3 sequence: CASSLDQGRGETQYF. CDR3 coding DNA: TGCGCCAGCAGCTTGGATCAGGGGCGGGGAGAGACCCAGTACTTC.

For the CDR3, the DNA is TGTGCCAGCAGTTTCGTCTTAGGAGATACGCAGTATTTT. This codes for CASSFVLGDTQYF. The V and J genes are TRBV28 and TRBJ2-3, with no clear D. Germline CDR1 reads MDHEN; CDR2 reads SYDVKM. This CDR3 has 13 residues. V lost 3 bases, J lost 5 bases, and 9 bases lay in between.

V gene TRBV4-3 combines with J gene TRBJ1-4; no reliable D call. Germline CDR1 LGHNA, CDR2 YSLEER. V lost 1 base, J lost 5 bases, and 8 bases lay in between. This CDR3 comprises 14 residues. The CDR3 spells CASSQGRGNEKLFF. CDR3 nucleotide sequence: TGCGCCAGCAGCCAAGGACGTGGGAATGAAAAACTGTTTTTT.

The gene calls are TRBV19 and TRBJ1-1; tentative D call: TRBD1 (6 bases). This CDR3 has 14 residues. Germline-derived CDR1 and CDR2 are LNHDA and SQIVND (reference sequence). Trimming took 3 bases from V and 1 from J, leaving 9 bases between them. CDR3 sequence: CASSILTGNTEAFF. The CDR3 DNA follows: TGTGCCAGTAGTATCCTGACAGGGAACACTGAAGCTTTCTTT.

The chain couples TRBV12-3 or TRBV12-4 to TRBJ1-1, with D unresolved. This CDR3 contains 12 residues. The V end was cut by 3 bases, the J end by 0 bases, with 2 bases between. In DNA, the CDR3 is TGTGCCAGCAGTTTGGTGAACACTGAAGCTTTCTTT. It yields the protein CASSLVNTEAFF.

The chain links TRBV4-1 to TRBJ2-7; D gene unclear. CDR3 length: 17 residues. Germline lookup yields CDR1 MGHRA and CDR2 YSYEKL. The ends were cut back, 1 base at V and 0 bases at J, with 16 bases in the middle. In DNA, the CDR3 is TGCGCCAGCAGCCAAGGAAGAACAGTGTCCAGCTCCTACGAGCAGTACTTC. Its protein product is CASSQGRTVSSSYEQYF.

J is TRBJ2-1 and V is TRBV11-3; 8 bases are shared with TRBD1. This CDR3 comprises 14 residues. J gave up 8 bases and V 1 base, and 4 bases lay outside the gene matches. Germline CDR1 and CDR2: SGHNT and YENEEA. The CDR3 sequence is CASSLGTGRHEQFF. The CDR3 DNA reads TGTGCCAGCAGCTTAGGGACAGGGAGACATGAGCAGTTCTTC. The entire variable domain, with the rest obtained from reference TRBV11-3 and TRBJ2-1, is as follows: EAGVVQSPRYKIIEKKQPVAFWCNPISGHNTLYWYLQNLGQGPELLIRYENEEAVDDSQLPKDRFSAERLKGVDSTLKIQPAELGDSAVYLCASSLGTGRHEQFFGPGTRLTVL.

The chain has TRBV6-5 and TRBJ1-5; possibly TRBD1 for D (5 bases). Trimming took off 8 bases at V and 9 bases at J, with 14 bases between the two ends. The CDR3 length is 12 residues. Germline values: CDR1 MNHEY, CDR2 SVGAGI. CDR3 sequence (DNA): TGTGCCAGCCGTCGGTGGGGGACGCCCCAGCATTTT. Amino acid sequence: CASRRWGTPQHF.